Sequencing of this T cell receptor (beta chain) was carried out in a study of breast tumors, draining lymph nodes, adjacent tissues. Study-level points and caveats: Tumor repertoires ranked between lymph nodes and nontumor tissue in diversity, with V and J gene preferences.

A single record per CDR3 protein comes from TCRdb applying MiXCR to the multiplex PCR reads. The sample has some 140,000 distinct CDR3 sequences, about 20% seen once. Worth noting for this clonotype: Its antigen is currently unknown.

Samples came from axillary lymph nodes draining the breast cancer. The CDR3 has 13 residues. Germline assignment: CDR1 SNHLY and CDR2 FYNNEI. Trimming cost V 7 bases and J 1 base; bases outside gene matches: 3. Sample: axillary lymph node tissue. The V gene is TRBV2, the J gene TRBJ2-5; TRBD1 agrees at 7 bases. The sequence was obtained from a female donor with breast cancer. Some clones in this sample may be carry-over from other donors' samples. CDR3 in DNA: TGTGCCAGCAATCGGGACAGCCAAGAGACCCAGTACTTC. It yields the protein CASNRDSQETQYF.